This TCR beta chain stems from a study of PD-L1 blockade in urothelial cancer. The CDR3 is made up of 13 amino acids. From germline, CDR1 is SNHLY and CDR2 FYNNEI. Trimming cost V 6 bases and J 3 bases, with 12 bases left between them. Each PCR reaction had synthetic TCR analog templates spiked into it. Sequencing used immunoSEQ multiplex PCR; TCRdb keeps in-frame clones, though not all of them. The profile covers about 100,000 clones, with roughly nine tenths appearing a single time and under 0.95% taken by the ten largest. This TCR was recovered from a woman aged 80 or over with urothelial cancer. Sequences were derived from PBMCs, sampled around atezolizumab (anti-PD-L1) treatment. This rearrangement joins TRBV2 to TRBJ2-7; tentative D call: TRBD1 (5 bases). Here the CDR3 DNA reads TGTGCCAGCAGAACAGGACCGTTCTACGAGCAGTACTTC. It encodes CASRTGPFYEQYF. Together with reference TRBV2 and TRBJ2-7, the CDR3 gives the full variable domain: EPEVTQTPSHQVTQMGQEVILRCVPISNHLYFYWYRQILGQKVEFLVSFYNNEISEKSEIFDDQFSVERPDGSNFTLKIRSTKLEDSAMYFCASRTGPFYEQYFGPGTRLTVT.